The 9 T cell receptor beta chains below come from one sample, sequenced in a study of early T cells in non-severe SARS-CoV-2 infection. TCRdb reprocessed the 5' RACE reads via MiXCR and lists one record per CDR3 protein. Of approximately 71,000 distinct CDR3 sequences in the sample, roughly a tenth were seen once. Material: whole blood. Receptors originate from an adult who was a healthcare worker with PCR-confirmed SARS-CoV-2 infection or an uninfected control (not recorded which).

This clonotype came up a few times. CDR3 amino acids: CASSFGRPYTEAFF. As DNA, the CDR3 is TGTGCCAGCAGTTTCGGGCGGCCGTACACTGAAGCTTTCTTT. The chain carries TRBV28 and TRBJ1-1; the D is unclear. Germline V CDR1 and CDR2: MDHEN, SYDVKM. Trimming cost V 3 bases and J 3 bases, with 11 bases left between them. The CDR3 spans 14 residues.

At least ten counts were recorded for this clonotype. The chain recombines TRBV12-3 or TRBV12-4 with TRBJ2-2, with D unresolved. Trimming removed 3 bases from V and 2 bases from J, with 4 bases in between. The CDR3 sequence is 13 residues long. CDR3 nucleotides: TGTGCCAGCAGTTTCTCCAACACCGGGGAGCTGTTTTTT. This gives the protein CASSFSNTGELFF.

V usage is TRBV7-9 and J usage is TRBJ2-3; D unclear. Deletions cut 4 bases from V and 2 bases from J, with 10 bases between. CDR1 is SEHNR and CDR2 is FQNEAQ in the germline V gene (reference sequence). The CDR3 is 14 amino acids. The CDR3, as DNA: TGTGCCAGCAGCTACAGAGTTGTCACAGATACGCAGTATTTT. It specifies CASSYRVVTDTQYF.

The J gene is TRBJ1-1, the V gene TRBV6-1; D uncertain. V lost 0 bases and J lost 4, with 18 bases in between. CDR1 and CDR2 from the germline V gene are MNHNS and SASEGT. This CDR3 has 17 residues. CDR3 in amino acids: CASSEAVAPTAATEAFF. The CDR3 bases are TGTGCCAGCAGTGAAGCGGTAGCCCCCACGGCAGCCACTGAAGCTTTCTTT.

This clonotype was seen more than once but under ten times. The V call is TRBV18, the J call TRBJ2-1; no clear D. Germline V gene data show CDR1 as KGHSH and CDR2 as LQKENI. The CDR3 sequence is 16 residues long. Trimming took 0 bases from V and 3 from J, leaving 12 bases between them. CDR3 loop: CASSPPLGADYNEQFF. Written as DNA, the CDR3 is TGTGCCAGCTCACCACCCCTAGGCGCAGACTACAATGAGCAGTTCTTC.

The chain links TRBV28 to TRBJ2-7, with D maybe TRBD2 (6 bases). Germline V gene data show CDR1 as MDHEN and CDR2 as SYDVKM. The V end lost 5 bases, the J end lost 4 bases, and 15 bases lay between the germline ends. This CDR3 comprises 14 residues. The CDR3 DNA reads as TGTGCCAGCAGTCCGGGACTTAAAAGATACGAGCAGTACTTC. It codes for CASSPGLKRYEQYF.

This clonotype was detected many times. The chain joins TRBV4-1 to TRBJ1-4; weak D call: TRBD1 (5 bases). Germline CDR1 MGHRA, CDR2 YSYEKL. V lost 0 bases and J 10 bases, leaving 15 bases between the germline ends. The CDR3 sequence is 15 residues long. The CDR3 is CASSQDDQGGGKLFF. The CDR3 DNA sequence: TGCGCCAGCAGCCAAGACGACCAGGGTGGGGGAAAACTGTTTTTT.

V usage is TRBV12-3 or TRBV12-4 and J usage is TRBJ2-2; 10 bases align to TRBD2. The V and J ends lost 6 bases and 5 bases, in that order; junction bases with no gene match: 6. The CDR3 spans 15 residues. The CDR3 here is CASRGTSEGTGELFF. The CDR3 bases are TGTGCCAGCAGGGGGACTAGCGAGGGAACCGGGGAGCTGTTTTTT.

The chain recombines TRBV18 with TRBJ1-2; 8 bases map to TRBD1. The CDR3 runs to 15 residues. Germline V gene lookup returns CDR1 KGHSH and CDR2 LQKENI. V shed 3 bases and J 6 bases; nucleotides not matched to a gene: 9. The CDR3 sequence: CASSPRTGNKDGYTF. DNA of the CDR3: TGTGCCAGCTCACCGAGGACAGGGAATAAGGATGGCTACACCTTC. The full variable domain, rest sourced from reference TRBV18 and TRBJ1-2, is NAGVMQNPRHLVRRRGQEARLRCSPMKGHSHVYWYRQLPEEGLKFMVYLQKENIIDESGMPKERFSAEFPKEGPSILRIQQVVRGDSAAYFCASSPRTGNKDGYTFGSGTRLTVV.